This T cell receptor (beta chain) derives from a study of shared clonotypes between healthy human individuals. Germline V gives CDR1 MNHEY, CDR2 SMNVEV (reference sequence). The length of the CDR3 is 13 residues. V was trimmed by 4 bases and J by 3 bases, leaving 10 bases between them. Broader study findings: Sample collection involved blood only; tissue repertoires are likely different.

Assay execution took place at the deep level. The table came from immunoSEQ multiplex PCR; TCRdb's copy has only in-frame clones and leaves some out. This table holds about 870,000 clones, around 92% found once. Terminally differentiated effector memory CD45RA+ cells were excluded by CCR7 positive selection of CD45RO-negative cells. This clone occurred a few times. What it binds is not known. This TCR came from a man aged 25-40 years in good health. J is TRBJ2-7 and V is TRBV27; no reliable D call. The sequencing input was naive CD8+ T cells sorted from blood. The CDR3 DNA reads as TGTGCCAGCAGTTCCCTACAGTTCTACGAGCAGTACTTC. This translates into CASSSLQFYEQYF.